A selection of T cell receptor beta chains follows, all from one sample in a study of regulatory T cells in long-lasting Graves disease. Via MiXCR, TCRdb re-called the multiplex PCR reads, giving one row per CDR3 protein. The sample lists about 310,000 distinct CDR3 sequences, about 20% occurring once. The sequencing used peripheral blood mononuclear cells (PBMCs), collected at new diagnosis, from a patient treated with antithyroid drugs. Source of these receptors: a female donor with Graves disease. Each CDR3 is given with its conserved first and last residue. D genes are given only for firm matches. Clone size appears in some rows only: once, few, many, or a class for an expanded clone.

j_gene	abundance	d_gene	v_gene	CDR3nt	CDR3aa
TRBJ2-3	many	NA	TRBV20-1	TGCAGTGCTAGGCAAGCGGCAGATACGCAGTATTTT	CSARQAADTQYF
TRBJ2-7	few	NA	TRBV5-1	TGCGCCAGCAGCTTGGGGGCCCCGGGACCGACTTACGAGCAGTACTTC	CASSLGAPGPTYEQYF
TRBJ2-3	NA	TRBD2	TRBV5-1	TGCGCCAGCAGTTCCGGCGGGGGTGACGGAGATACGCAGTATTTT	CASSSGGGDGDTQYF
TRBJ2-7	many	NA	TRBV2	TGTGCCAGCAGTGTCGACGGCACCTACGAGCAGTACTTC	CASSVDGTYEQYF
TRBJ1-5	few	TRBD1	TRBV28	TGTGCCAGCAGGTCCGGGACAGTAAGCAATCAGCCCCAGCATTTT	CASRSGTVSNQPQHF
TRBJ2-7	few	NA	TRBV20-1	TGCAGTGCTAGAGATCTGGCTAGTCCTCTCGAGCAGTACTTC	CSARDLASPLEQYF
TRBJ2-1	many	TRBD2	TRBV11-3	TGTGCCAGCAGCTTACGTCGGGAGGGCCCAAGGGAGGCGGGCAATGAGCAGTTCTTC	CASSLRREGPREAGNEQFF
TRBJ2-1	many	NA	TRBV19	TGTGCCAGTAACTGGCGGGATGCGGATGAGCAGTTCTTC	CASNWRDADEQFF
TRBJ2-1	many	TRBD2	TRBV5-1	TGCGCCAGCAGCTTGGTGACTAGCGCCTACAATGAGCAGTTCTTC	CASSLVTSAYNEQFF
TRBJ2-3	many	NA	TRBV2	TGTGCCAGCAGTGAAGGACAGTCTAGCACAGATACGCAGTATTTT	CASSEGQSSTDTQYF
TRBJ1-3	many	NA	TRBV2	TGTGCCAGCAGCCTACAACTCAGCTCTGGAAACACCATATATTTT	CASSLQLSSGNTIYF
TRBJ1-4	many	NA	TRBV3-1	TGTGCCAGCAGCCAAGGAAGTATGGGGCCGACTGAAAAACTGTTTTTT	CASSQGSMGPTEKLFF
TRBJ2-1	many	TRBD2	TRBV27	TGTGCCAGCAGTTTTAGCGGGGGGGGCAATGAGCAGTTCTTC	CASSFSGGGNEQFF
TRBJ2-1	NA	TRBD2	TRBV2	TGTGCCAGCCTCTCCCGGACTAGCGGGGCTACCTACAATGAGCAGTTCTTC	CASLSRTSGATYNEQFF
TRBJ2-7	many	TRBD2	TRBV28	TGTGCCAGCAGTTCTCCGGGGAACAGCGGGAGGGTCTCCTACGAGCAGTACTTC	CASSSPGNSGRVSYEQYF
TRBJ2-3	NA	NA	TRBV6-2/TRBV6-3	TGTGCCGGCAGTGAAGCTACAGGCTTCACAGATACGCAGTATTTT	CAGSEATGFTDTQYF
TRBJ2-2	NA	TRBD1	TRBV20-1	TGCAGTGCTTTTAATACAGGGGATGGGAACACCGGGGAGCTGTTTTTT	CSAFNTGDGNTGELFF
TRBJ2-5	NA	NA	TRBV3-1	TGTGCCAGCAGCCAAGATTGGCTAGTGGAGACCCAGTACTTC	CASSQDWLVETQYF
TRBJ2-7	many	NA	TRBV12-3/TRBV12-4	TGTGCCAGCAGTTTTGGGGCGGTAACCTACGAGCAGTACTTC	CASSFGAVTYEQYF
TRBJ2-4	NA	NA	TRBV15	TGTGCCACCAGCAGAGATCTAGGGCCTCTAGCCAAAAACATTCAGTACTTC	CATSRDLGPLAKNIQYF
TRBJ2-1	NA	NA	TRBV19	TGTGCCAGTAGTCTCCGTCCCTACTCGGGCAATGAGCAGTTCTTC	CASSLRPYSGNEQFF
TRBJ2-2	few	NA	TRBV10-3	TGTGCCATAAAACCTCCGCAGGGGAACACCGGGGAGCTGTTTTTT	CAIKPPQGNTGELFF
TRBJ2-7	NA	NA	TRBV4-1	TGCGCCAGCAGCCAAGCGGGACGCGTCTGGAGCTCCTACGAGCAGTACTTC	CASSQAGRVWSSYEQYF
TRBJ2-7	few	TRBD2	TRBV5-5	TGTGCCAGCAGCTTCCCTGGACTAGCCTACGAGCAGTACTTC	CASSFPGLAYEQYF
TRBJ2-2	many	NA	TRBV15	TGTGCCACCAGCAGATCCTGGATCCCCGGGGAGCTGTTTTTT	CATSRSWIPGELFF
TRBJ2-7	NA	NA	TRBV27	TGTGCCAGCAGTTTCGGGACTCCAGATAGCTCGAGCTCCTACGAGCAGTACTTC	CASSFGTPDSSSSYEQYF
TRBJ2-7	many	NA	TRBV2	TGTGCCAGCAGTGAACAGCTACCATACCTCTCCTACGAGCAGTACTTC	CASSEQLPYLSYEQYF
TRBJ2-2	many	NA	TRBV6-1	TGTGCCAGCAGTGATATGTGGGAATCGAACACCGGGGAGCTGTTTTTT	CASSDMWESNTGELFF
TRBJ1-3	many	NA	TRBV7-2	TGTGCCAGCAGCTTAGATCGGCAGTACACCATATATTTT	CASSLDRQYTIYF
TRBJ2-3	many	TRBD2	TRBV12-3/TRBV12-4	TGTGCCAGCAGTGGACTAGCGGGAGAATTTGAAAGCGCAGATACGCAGTATTTT	CASSGLAGEFESADTQYF
TRBJ2-3	few	TRBD1	TRBV4-1	TGCGCCAGCAGCGCGACAGGGGGCGGGGGAGATACGCAGTATTTT	CASSATGGGGDTQYF
TRBJ2-1	few	NA	TRBV6-5	TGTGCCAGCAGTTCCCGCCTGGGGAATGAGCAGTTCTTC	CASSSRLGNEQFF
TRBJ2-3	few	TRBD2	TRBV6-5	TGTGCCAGCAGTTACTCGATTGCGGGAGGCGACTCTAGCACAGATACGCAGTATTTT	CASSYSIAGGDSSTDTQYF
TRBJ1-3	few	NA	TRBV11-2	TGTGCCAGCAGCTTAGTGTTCGGTGGGGGTGGTGGAAACACCATATATTTT	CASSLVFGGGGGNTIYF
TRBJ1-1	NA	TRBD1	TRBV4-1	TGCGCCAGCAGCCAAGAATCTCCAGGGGGTAACACTGAAGCTTTCTTT	CASSQESPGGNTEAFF
TRBJ2-3	many	TRBD2	TRBV6-1	TGTGCCAGCAGGATTAGCGGGATCGGCACAGATACGCAGTATTTT	CASRISGIGTDTQYF
TRBJ2-7	many	NA	TRBV27	TGTGCCAGCAGTCCCTCCGACAGAGGGGGCGAGCAGTACTTC	CASSPSDRGGEQYF
TRBJ1-6	many	NA	TRBV28	TGTGCCAGCAGTTTAACGGGCAGCTCCTATAATTCACCCCTCCACTTT	CASSLTGSSYNSPLHF
TRBJ2-5	many	NA	TRBV12-3/TRBV12-4	TGTGCCAGCAGTTCCGACGGGGGTTATGAGACCCAGTACTTC	CASSSDGGYETQYF
TRBJ1-2	NA	NA	TRBV19	TGTGCCAGTAAGCCCGACGGGGGCTATGGCTACACCTTC	CASKPDGGYGYTF
TRBJ1-2	many	NA	TRBV24-1	TGTGCCACCAGTGAAGGTCCCCACCGGGGGAACTATGGCTACACCTTC	CATSEGPHRGNYGYTF
TRBJ1-2	many	NA	TRBV6-5	TGTGCCAGCAGTTACTCGGCTGAACGTGTGGAAGCTAACTATGGCTACACCTTC	CASSYSAERVEANYGYTF
TRBJ2-2	many	NA	TRBV10-3	TGTGCCATCAGAACGACAAATCCTAACACCGGGGAGCTGTTTTTT	CAIRTTNPNTGELFF
TRBJ1-6	many	NA	TRBV27	TGTGCCAGCAGTTTGTTATCCGTCAAGGATAATTCACCCCTCCACTTT	CASSLLSVKDNSPLHF
TRBJ2-1	many	TRBD1	TRBV5-1	TGCGCCAGCAGCGCCAGACAGGGGGGAAACAATGAGCAGTTCTTC	CASSARQGGNNEQFF